This T cell receptor (beta chain) derives from a study of T cells in Graves' hyperthyroidism and ophthalmopathy. Germline CDR1 and CDR2: SGHVS and FQNEAQ. The ends were cut back, 4 bases at V and 9 bases at J, with 7 bases in the middle. The CDR3 sequence is 11 residues long. This clonotype showed up many times. Authors of the study amplified TCR beta CDR3 regions from RNA transcripts. First-round RT-PCR of the TCR CDR3 relied on the HTBI primer set. Via MiXCR, TCRdb re-called the multiplex PCR reads, giving one row per CDR3 protein. The data show approximately 360,000 distinct CDR3 sequences, roughly 25% seen once. Stable Graves' hyperthyroidism denoted no ophthalmopathy progression over 18 months.

This receptor was taken from a man in his fifties with Graves' hyperthyroidism. The sequencing input was blood. This chain uses TRBV7-8 with TRBJ2-1; D is unresolved. The CDR3 loop reads CASSSVAEQFF. Here the CDR3 DNA reads TGTGCCAGCAGCTCAGTGGCTGAGCAGTTCTTC.